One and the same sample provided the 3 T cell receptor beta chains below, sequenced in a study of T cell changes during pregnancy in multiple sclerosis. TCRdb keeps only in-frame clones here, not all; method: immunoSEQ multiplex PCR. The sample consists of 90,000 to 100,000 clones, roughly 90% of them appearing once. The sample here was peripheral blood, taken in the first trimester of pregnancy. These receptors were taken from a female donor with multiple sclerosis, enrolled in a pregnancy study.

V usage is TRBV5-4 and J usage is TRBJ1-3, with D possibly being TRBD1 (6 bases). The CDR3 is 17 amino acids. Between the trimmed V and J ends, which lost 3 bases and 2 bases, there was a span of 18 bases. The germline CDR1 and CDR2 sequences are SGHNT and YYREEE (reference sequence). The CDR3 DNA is TGTGCCAGCAGCTCTAGGGCAGGGGTAGACGCTGGAAACACCATATATTTT. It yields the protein CASSSRAGVDAGNTIYF.

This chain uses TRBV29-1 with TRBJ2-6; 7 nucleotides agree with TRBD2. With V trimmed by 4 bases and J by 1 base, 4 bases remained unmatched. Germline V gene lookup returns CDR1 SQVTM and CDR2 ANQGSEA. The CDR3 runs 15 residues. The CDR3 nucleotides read TGCAGCGTTGCCCTGGGGGGGTCTGGGGCCAACGTCCTGACTTTC. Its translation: CSVALGGSGANVLTF.

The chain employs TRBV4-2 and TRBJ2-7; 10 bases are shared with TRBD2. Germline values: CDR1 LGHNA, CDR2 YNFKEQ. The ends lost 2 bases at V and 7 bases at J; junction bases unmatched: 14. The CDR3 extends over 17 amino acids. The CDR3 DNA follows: TGTGCCAGCAGCCAAACCGCCTTAGCGGGAGGAACGGGGGAGCAGTACTTC. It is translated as CASSQTALAGGTGEQYF.